This T cell receptor (beta chain) emerged from a study of CD8+CD57+ T cells in acquired aplastic anemia. Study overall: Sorted cells (CD4+ and CD8+) yielded DNA amounts that averaged approximately 3.2 ug. The study, taken as a whole, reports: Some 30 shared CD8+ CDR3s appeared highly expressed within patients' immunodominant clones.

The CDR3 is made up of 14 amino acids. The patients chosen for sequencing had shown expansion of CD8+CD57+ cells (detected by flow cytometry). Severe acquired aplastic anemia was present in every patient. In its sample, this clonotype was seen a few times. Its antigen is unknown. A much larger clone differs from this one at a single base, so this may be a read error. Template material for TCR beta VDJ and CDR3 profiling consisted of genomic DNA. TCRdb recomputed calls from the reads with MiXCR, one row per CDR3 protein. The sample lists some 200,000 distinct CDR3 sequences; approximately 52% were seen once.

This rearrangement joins TRBV12-3 or TRBV12-4 to TRBJ2-5; D is ambiguous. The source is a human donor with aplastic anemia. The sample taken for sequencing was sorted CD4+, CD8+, or CD8+CD57+ T cells (not recorded which) from PBMCs. CDR3 bases: TGTGCCAGCAGTCCTCCCGCAGACCAAGAGGCCCAGTACTTC. It codes for CASSPPADQEAQYF.